The 17 T cell receptor beta chains given below trace back to one sample, sequenced in a study of cytomegalovirus exposure and HLA in healthy donors. Both 60 Vbeta primers and 13 Jbeta primers went into the PCR. Sequencing was performed with immunoSEQ multiplex PCR; in TCRdb, only in-frame clones are kept and a portion is missing. The repertoire has roughly 190,000 clones, about 13% of them found once; the top ten carry under 10%. The material sequenced was PBMCs. The receptors derive from a man aged 45-65 years in good health and CMV-seropositive.

The chain couples TRBV7-9 to TRBJ2-7; D may be TRBD1 (5 bases). There are 13 residues in the CDR3. The germline V gene has CDR1 SEHNR and CDR2 FQNEAQ (reference sequence). Trimming pared 7 bases from V and 0 bases from J, leaving 10 bases between. Here the CDR3 reads CASTGDSSYEQYF. CDR3 coding DNA: TGTGCCAGCACCGGAGACAGCTCCTACGAGCAGTACTTC.

The V gene is TRBV5-1, the J gene TRBJ2-7; 7 bases are shared with TRBD1. The length of the CDR3 is 14 residues. J was trimmed by 0 bases and V by 4 bases; bases with no gene match: 4. The germline gives CDR1 SGHRS, CDR2 YFSETQ. DNA for the CDR3: TGCGCCAGCAGCGTGGGACAGCCCTCCTACGAGCAGTACGTC. Translating it yields CASSVGQPSYEQYV.

This clone showed up just a few times. The V call is TRBV9, the J call TRBJ1-1, with TRBD1 identical over 8 bases. The ends lost 5 bases at V and 8 bases at J; junction bases unmatched: 8. CDR1 and CDR2 from the germline V gene are SGDLS and YYNGEE. The CDR3 consists of 13 residues. CDR3 loop: CASRSLRTGEAFF. The CDR3 coding sequence is TGTGCCAGCAGAAGTTTACGGACAGGGGAAGCTTTCTTT.

The rearrangement joins TRBV30 to TRBJ1-2; D unclear. Per the germline V gene, CDR1 is GTSNPN and CDR2 is SVGIG (reference sequence). V lost 7 bases to trimming and J lost 8 bases, with 20 bases between them. The CDR3 totals 13 residues. This chain's CDR3 is CAYEHWVSAGYTF. DNA for the CDR3: TGTGCCTACGAACACTGGGTGAGCGCGGGCTACACCTTC.

The J gene is TRBJ1-1, the V gene TRBV6-5; D gene uncertain. The CDR3 runs to 14 residues. Trimming took 7 bases from V and 1 from J, leaving 13 bases between them. Germline V gene data show CDR1 as MNHEY and CDR2 as SVGAGI. CDR3 amino acids: CASTTGRRNTEAFF. The CDR3 DNA reads TGTGCCAGCACCACGGGTCGCAGGAACACTGAAGCTTTCTTT.

This clone was observed a few times. The V call is TRBV29-1, the J call TRBJ1-4; perhaps TRBD1 as D (5 bases). This CDR3 has 15 residues. With 1 base removed from V and 5 bases from J, the gap between germline ends came to 14 bases. CDR1 SQVTM and CDR2 ANQGSEA come from the germline V gene. The CDR3 reads CSVEVDGGGNEKLFF. CDR3 DNA: TGCAGCGTTGAAGTGGACGGGGGTGGGAATGAAAAACTGTTTTTT.

This clone was counted a few times. The V gene is TRBV7-8, the J gene TRBJ2-6, with D unclear. The germline CDR1 and CDR2 sequences are SGHVS and FQNEAQ. The CDR3 has 18 residues. V was shortened by 1 base and J by 0 bases, with 13 bases between the two germline ends. The CDR3 region is CASSLGGLSSSGANVLTF. CDR3 nucleotides: TGTGCCAGCAGCTTAGGAGGTCTCTCTTCCTCTGGGGCCAACGTCCTGACTTTC. The whole variable domain, remainder taken from reference TRBV7-8 and TRBJ2-6, is GAGVSQSPRYKVAKRGQDVALRCDPISGHVSLFWYQQALGQGPEFLTYFQNEAQLDKSGLPSDRFFAERPEGSVSTLKIQRTQQEDSAVYLCASSLGGLSSSGANVLTFGAGSRLTVL.

The chain combines TRBV30 with TRBJ1-5; 9 nucleotides match TRBD1. V shed 7 bases and J 4 bases; nucleotides not matched to a gene: 2. The CDR3 is 12 amino acids. CDR1 GTSNPN and CDR2 SVGIG come from the germline V gene (reference sequence). In nucleotides, the CDR3 is TGTGCCTATGGACAGGGGAATCAGCCCCAGCATTTT. Its protein product is CAYGQGNQPQHF.

The chain combines TRBV20-1 with TRBJ1-4; D is ambiguous. V gave up 6 bases and J gave up 7 bases, with 6 bases separating them. CDR1 is DFQATT and CDR2 is SNEGSKA in the germline V gene (reference sequence). The CDR3 spans 10 residues. The CDR3 DNA sequence: TGCAGTGCGCTAAGTGAAAAACTGTTTTTT. Its protein is CSALSEKLFF.

This clone was seen a handful of times. This chain joins TRBV4-3 and TRBJ1-6; a possible D gene is TRBD1 (5 bases). This CDR3 contains 19 residues. Germline values: CDR1 LGHNA, CDR2 YSLEER. The V gene lost 0 bases and the J gene lost 6 bases, with 21 bases spanning the gap. For the CDR3, the DNA is TGCGCCAGCAGCCAAGATTTCGGTAGCGGGGGGAGGGGTAATTCACCCCTCCACTTT. Translating it yields CASSQDFGSGGRGNSPLHF.

The chain links TRBV13 to TRBJ2-1; 10 bases agree with TRBD2. Trimming cost V 4 bases and J 8 bases; bases outside gene matches: 17. The CDR3 is 18 amino acids. Germline V gene data show CDR1 as PRHDT and CDR2 as FYEKMQ (reference sequence). CDR3 sequence (DNA): TGTGCCAGCAGCTCGCCGGGGCTCGGAGCGGGGGGGAAGCATGAGCAGTTCTTC. Encoded protein: CASSSPGLGAGGKHEQFF.

A word on this clone: This sample includes further DNA sequences coding for the same CDR3. J is TRBJ1-1 and V is TRBV11-3; D may be TRBD1 (5 bases). CDR1 and CDR2 (germline): SGHNT, YENEEA. Trimming pared 1 base from V and 1 base from J, leaving 7 bases between. This CDR3 is built from 14 residues. As DNA, the CDR3 is TGTGCCAGCAGCTTAGCAAGGGGGAACACTGAAGCTTTCTTT. Translated: CASSLARGNTEAFF.

This clone was counted a few times. V and J are TRBV9 and TRBJ1-1; 8 nucleotides line up with TRBD1. The V gene's germline CDR1 is SGDLS and CDR2 YYNGEE. J gave up 4 bases and V 2 bases, and 10 bases lay outside the gene matches. The CDR3 covers 16 residues. CDR3 coding DNA: TGTGCCAGCAGCGTTACGTCAGGGGGCCAGGGCACTGAAGCTTTCTTT. It encodes CASSVTSGGQGTEAFF.

This clone was observed a few times. V gene TRBV6-5 combines with J gene TRBJ1-2; 7 nucleotides match TRBD1. This CDR3 is built from 15 residues. V was clipped by 8 bases and J by 2 bases; unmatched bases: 11. Germline V gene sequence: CDR1 MNHEY, CDR2 SVGAGI. Here the CDR3 DNA reads TGTGCCAGCGTAGGGGACAGATCATTAAACTATGGCTACACCTTC. Its protein product is CASVGDRSLNYGYTF.

On this clone itself: This sample also contains other DNA sequences that code for the same CDR3. The genes are TRBV4-2 and TRBJ1-4; D is perhaps TRBD1 (6 bases). Trimming pared 8 bases from V and 3 bases from J, leaving 16 bases between. CDR1 LGHNA and CDR2 YNFKEQ come from the germline V gene. CDR3 length equals 15 residues. The CDR3 here is CASGSFRGANEKLFF. The CDR3 DNA is TGTGCCAGCGGATCCTTCAGGGGAGCTAATGAAAAACTGTTTTTT.

This clone has more than one count but fewer than ten. The chain links TRBV5-6 to TRBJ2-7; 9 positions agree with TRBD1. V lost 4 bases to trimming and J lost 4 bases; unmatched junction nucleotides: 3. Per the germline V gene, CDR1 is SGHDT and CDR2 is YYEEEE. The CDR3 consists of 13 residues. CDR3 bases: TGTGCCAGCAGCCGGGACAGGGCGTACGAGCAGTACGTC. Protein sequence: CASSRDRAYEQYV.

The rearrangement links TRBV2 to TRBJ2-2, with a tentative D call TRBD1 (5 bases). The germline V and J ends were trimmed by 5 bases and 0 bases, with 10 bases remaining between them. The CDR3 has 15 amino acids. From germline, CDR1 is SNHLY and CDR2 FYNNEI. CDR3 protein: CASSPDRPNTGELFF. Here the CDR3 DNA reads TGTGCCAGCAGTCCAGACAGACCGAACACCGGGGAGCTGTTTTTT.